The 14 T cell receptor beta chains below all came from one sample that was sequenced in a study of blood T cell repertoires in COVID-19. TCRdb's table, derived via immunoSEQ multiplex PCR, lists solely in-frame clones and lacks some. The table includes about 150,000 clones, about 80% detected once. The sample taken for sequencing was peripheral blood. The receptors come from a woman aged 60-70 years with acute or convalescent COVID-19.

This rearrangement joins TRBV5-1 to TRBJ2-2, with a tentative D call TRBD2 (7 bases). This CDR3 has 16 residues. The V gene's germline CDR1 is SGHRS and CDR2 YFSETQ. The germline V and J ends were trimmed by 1 base and 4 bases, with 14 bases remaining between them. The CDR3 spells CASSLRPGGITGELFF. CDR3 bases: TGCGCCAGCAGCTTGAGGCCGGGGGGCATCACCGGGGAGCTGTTTTTT.

The chain is built from TRBV19 and TRBJ1-2; D might be TRBD1 (6 bases). The V gene's germline CDR1 is LNHDA and CDR2 SQIVND (reference sequence). This CDR3 contains 14 residues. V was clipped by 3 bases and J by 8 bases, with 16 bases between them. CDR3 loop: CASSITQGSGGYTF. In nucleotides, the CDR3 is TGTGCCAGTAGTATCACCCAGGGGTCAGGCGGCTACACCTTC.

This sequence joins TRBV4-1 and TRBJ1-2, with a tentative D call TRBD1 (6 bases). In germline, CDR1 is MGHRA, CDR2 YSYEKL. Trimming stripped 4 bases from V and 0 bases from J, with 12 bases between. The length of the CDR3 is 15 residues. The CDR3 is CASSPAQGSNYGYTF. The CDR3 DNA sequence: TGCGCCAGCAGCCCAGCACAGGGATCTAACTATGGCTACACCTTC.

Only a few counts were recorded for this clone. The rearrangement links TRBV7-2 to TRBJ1-3; TRBD1 agrees at 8 bases. V shed 4 bases and J 4 bases; nucleotides not matched to a gene: 6. Germline V gene sequence: CDR1 SGHTA, CDR2 FQGNSA. This CDR3 region has 15 residues. The CDR3 spells CASSWRTGPGNTIYF. The CDR3 coding sequence is TGTGCCAGCAGCTGGCGGACAGGGCCAGGAAACACCATATATTTT.

This sequence joins TRBV19 and TRBJ2-5; possibly TRBD1 for D (5 bases). Between the trimmed V and J ends, which lost 5 bases and 4 bases, there was a span of 8 bases. The CDR3 spans 12 residues. Germline CDR1 and CDR2: LNHDA and SQIVND (reference sequence). CDR3 coding DNA: TGTGCCAGTAGTTACCAGGGAGAGACCCAGTACTTC. Protein product: CASSYQGETQYF.

This chain connects TRBV6-5 to TRBJ1-2; D is perhaps TRBD1 (6 bases). CDR1 MNHEY and CDR2 SVGAGI come from the germline V gene. Trimming pared 6 bases from V and 2 bases from J, leaving 13 bases between. The length of the CDR3 is 14 residues. This CDR3 is CASRALGQNYGYTF. In DNA, the CDR3 is TGTGCCAGCAGAGCCCTCGGACAGAACTATGGCTACACCTTC.

The rearrangement joins TRBV7-2 to TRBJ1-4; TRBD1 matches at 10 bases. Per the germline V gene, CDR1 is SGHTA and CDR2 is FQGNSA. With V trimmed by 5 bases and J by 8 bases, 11 bases remained unmatched. The CDR3 consists of 16 residues. The CDR3 DNA sequence: TGTGCCAGCAGCAGCGGGACAGGGGCGACGGGGGAAAAACTGTTTTTT. Its translation is CASSSGTGATGEKLFF.

The rearrangement uses TRBV4-2 and TRBJ1-6; D call uncertain. The CDR3 spans 14 residues. CDR1 is LGHNA and CDR2 is YNFKEQ in the germline V gene. The V end lost 0 bases, the J end lost 7 bases, and 7 bases lay between the germline ends. The CDR3 here is CASSQDWQNSPLHF. For the CDR3, the DNA is TGTGCCAGCAGCCAAGATTGGCAGAATTCACCCCTCCACTTT.

V gene TRBV5-6 combines with J gene TRBJ1-2; unclear D gene. CDR3 length: 14 amino acids. CDR1 and CDR2 from the germline V gene are SGHDT and YYEEEE. V was trimmed by 0 bases and J by 2 bases, leaving 8 bases between them. The CDR3 reads CASSLEWLNYGYTF. The CDR3 bases are TGTGCCAGCAGCTTGGAGTGGCTCAACTATGGCTACACCTTC.

The rearrangement joins TRBV28 to TRBJ1-3; 9 nucleotides align to TRBD1. This CDR3 has 14 residues. The germline gives CDR1 MDHEN, CDR2 SYDVKM. J lost 0 bases, V lost 8 bases, and 2 bases had no gene match. Written as DNA, the CDR3 is TGTGCCAGCGAGACAGGGGGCTCTGGAAACACCATATATTTT. Residues: CASETGGSGNTIYF.

The gene calls are TRBV19 and TRBJ1-1; maybe TRBD1 (6 bases). Germline values: CDR1 LNHDA, CDR2 SQIVND (reference sequence). With 5 bases removed from V and 10 bases from J, the gap between germline ends came to 20 bases. CDR3 length: 14 amino acids. CDR3 sequence (DNA): TGTGCCAGTAGTTCCATTAGGGGGTTTAGTGGAGCTTTCTTT. This gives the protein CASSSIRGFSGAFF.

CDR3 region: CASSPAGTSGTYEQYV. CDR3 DNA: TGTGCCAGCAGCCCAGCCGGGACTAGCGGCACCTACGAGCAGTACGTC. The chain is built from TRBV28 and TRBJ2-7, with 11 bases matching TRBD2. With 6 bases clipped from V and 2 bases from J, the junction kept 9 bases outside the gene matches. CDR3 size: 16 residues. Germline CDR1 is MDHEN and CDR2 is SYDVKM.

The V and J genes are TRBV5-4 and TRBJ2-2; 7 nucleotides align to TRBD2. Germline V gene sequence: CDR1 SGHNT, CDR2 YYREEE (reference sequence). CDR3 length: 16 amino acids. The trim removed 4 bases at V and 0 bases at J, leaving 6 bases unmatched. This chain's CDR3 is CASSPQRGSNTGELFF. The CDR3 DNA is TGTGCCAGCAGCCCCCAGCGGGGTTCGAACACCGGGGAGCTGTTTTTT.

V is TRBV4-1 and J is TRBJ1-4; TRBD1 might be the D (6 bases). Trimming pared 4 bases from V and 8 bases from J, leaving 17 bases between. Germline CDR1 and CDR2: MGHRA and YSYEKL. CDR3 size: 15 residues. CDR3 nucleotides: TGCGCCAGCAGCCCAGGGCAGGCAGGGGAAGAAAAACTGTTTTTT. It encodes CASSPGQAGEEKLFF.